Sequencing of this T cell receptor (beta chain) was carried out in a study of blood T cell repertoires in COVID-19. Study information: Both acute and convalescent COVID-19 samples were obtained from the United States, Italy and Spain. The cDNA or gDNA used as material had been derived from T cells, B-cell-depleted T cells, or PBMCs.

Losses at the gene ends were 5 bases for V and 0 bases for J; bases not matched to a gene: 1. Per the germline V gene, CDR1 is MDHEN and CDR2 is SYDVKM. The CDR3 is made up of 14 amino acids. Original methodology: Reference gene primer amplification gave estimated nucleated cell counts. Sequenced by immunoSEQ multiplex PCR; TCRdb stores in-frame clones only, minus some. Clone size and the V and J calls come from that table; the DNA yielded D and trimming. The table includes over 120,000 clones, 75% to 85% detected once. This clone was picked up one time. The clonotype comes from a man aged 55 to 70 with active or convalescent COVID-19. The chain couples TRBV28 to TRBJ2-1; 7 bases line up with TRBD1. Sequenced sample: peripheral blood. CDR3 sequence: CASSPGGSYNEQFF. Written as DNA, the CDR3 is TGTGCCAGCAGTCCAGGGGGCTCCTACAATGAGCAGTTCTTC.